The source of this T cell receptor (beta chain) is a study of control samples from healthy donors and cancer patients. Germline-derived CDR1 and CDR2 are MNHEY and SMNVEV (reference sequence). CDR3 length equals 14 residues. The V gene lost 6 bases and the J gene lost 7 bases, with 16 bases spanning the gap. Using immunoSEQ multiplex PCR, the repertoire was profiled, and TCRdb retains in-frame clones only, with some absent. Of 150,000 to 160,000 clones in the sample, about 94% were seen once. The sequenced sample consisted of blood. The V and J genes are TRBV27 and TRBJ1-5, with a tentative D call TRBD1 (6 bases). The TCR comes from a middle-aged man in good health. The CDR3 loop is CASRPTGYIQPQHF. CDR3 DNA: TGTGCCAGCAGACCTACAGGGTATATCCAGCCCCAGCATTTT.